A single sample gave rise to the 3 T cell receptor beta chains below, sequenced in a study of T cell responses to AZD1222 COVID-19 vaccine. Generated by immunoSEQ multiplex PCR, the TCRdb table keeps only in-frame clones and is missing some. Of roughly 130,000 clones in the sample, roughly 85% were seen once. This specimen was peripheral blood, taken on day 0 of AZD1222 vaccination. These receptors were obtained from an adult in good health.

The chain joins TRBV10-3 to TRBJ2-3; the match to TRBD2 covers 9 bases. The CDR3 consists of 16 residues. V lost 0 bases and J lost 0; bases outside the gene matches: 1. The V gene's germline CDR1 is ENHRY and CDR2 SYGVKD. The CDR3 nucleotides read TGTGCCATCAGTGAGTCGGGACTAGCTAGCACAGATACGCAGTATTTT. This encodes CAISESGLASTDTQYF.

This chain connects TRBV4-1 to TRBJ1-3; the D is unclear. Germline V gene lookup returns CDR1 MGHRA and CDR2 YSYEKL. The V end lost 0 bases, the J end lost 2 bases, and 8 bases lay between the germline ends. The CDR3 loop spans 15 amino acids. Here the CDR3 reads CASSQDTLTGNTIYF. The CDR3 region has the DNA TGCGCCAGCAGCCAAGATACCCTAACTGGAAACACCATATATTTT.

The chain recombines TRBV7-9 with TRBJ1-3, with a possible D match to TRBD1 (6 bases). The CDR3 length is 13 residues. Germline loops: CDR1 SEHNR, CDR2 FQNEAQ (reference sequence). V lost 8 bases and J 4 bases, leaving 12 bases between the germline ends. The CDR3 DNA reads TGTGCCAGCCCCGAACAGGGCGGAAACACCATATATTTT. Amino acid sequence: CASPEQGGNTIYF. Together with reference TRBV7-9 and TRBJ1-3, the CDR3 gives the full variable domain: DTGVSQNPRHKITKRGQNVTFRCDPISEHNRLYWYRQTLGQGPEFLTYFQNEAQLEKSRLLSDRFSAERPKGSFSTLEIQRTEQGDSAMYLCASPEQGGNTIYFGEGSWLTVV.